One sample yielded the 8 T cell receptor beta chains listed below, sequenced in a study of glioma-infiltrating T cells (dated by TCRdb to 2016 to 2017). TCRdb names Illumina MiSeq as the instrument used. The iRepertoire nested amplicon-rescue multiplex PCR (arm-PCR) platform was used to amplify TCR alpha and beta CDR3 regions from RNA. TCRdb passed the public sequencing reads through fastp at Q25 and MiXCR, retaining productive beta sequences. CDR3 protein duplicates are merged, each entry listing the most common genes and DNA. The sample has 100,000 to 150,000 distinct CDR3 sequences on record, 20% to 25% of them singletons. Of the sample, approximately 16% is held by the ten largest clones. The sample comprised glioma tissue, nonneoplastic brain tissue, or PBMCs (not recorded which). Receptor source: a human donor with low-grade glioma or glioblastoma, undergoing nonglioma brain surgery, or in good health (not recorded which).

This clonotype was found a few times. V gene TRBV5-1 combines with J gene TRBJ1-1, with D maybe TRBD1 (6 bases). V lost 4 bases, J lost 4 bases, and 14 bases lay in between. The CDR3 length is 14 residues. The germline CDR1 and CDR2 sequences are SGHRS and YFSETQ. The DNA for the CDR3 is TGCGCCAGCAGCCCCGACAGGCGGGGCACTGAAGCTTTCTTT. Translated: CASSPDRRGTEAFF. Based on the CDR3 plus reference TRBV5-1 and TRBJ1-1, the full variable domain is KAGVTQTPRYLIKTRGQQVTLSCSPISGHRSVSWYQQTPGQGLQFLFEYFSETQRNKGNFPGRFSGRQFSNSRSEMNVSTLELGDSALYLCASSPDRRGTEAFFGQGTRLTVV.

This clonotype was seen at least ten times. V and J are TRBV6-1 and TRBJ2-5, with D perhaps being TRBD1 or TRBD2 (6 bases each). The CDR3 has 13 residues. Germline V gives CDR1 MNHNS, CDR2 SASEGT. Between the trimmed V and J ends, which lost 6 bases and 2 bases, there was a span of 10 bases. The CDR3 bases are TGTGCCAGCAGGAGGGGGAGGCAAGAGACCCAGTACTTC. Its protein is CASRRGRQETQYF.

This clonotype came up many times. The chain uses TRBV19 and TRBJ2-1, with 9 bases identical to TRBD2. CDR3 length: 17 residues. Germline CDR1 LNHDA, CDR2 SQIVND (reference sequence). V trimming: 2 bases; J trimming: 6 bases; junction bases outside the gene matches: 11. The CDR3 DNA follows: TGTGCCAGTAGTATATCCACCGCGACTAGCGGTTTCAATGAGCAGTTCTTC. Translating gives CASSISTATSGFNEQFF.

This clonotype was recorded at least ten times. This sequence joins TRBV25-1 and TRBJ1-1, with 8 bases aligning to TRBD1. Germline V gene lookup returns CDR1 MGHDK and CDR2 SYGVNS. V shed 10 bases and J 5 bases; nucleotides not matched to a gene: 9. The CDR3 loop spans 13 amino acids. The DNA for the CDR3 is TGTGCCACCCTCCTTACAGGGGGAACTGAAGCTTTCTTT. Amino acid sequence: CATLLTGGTEAFF.

This clonotype was counted a few times. The chain combines TRBV2 with TRBJ1-4; no reliable D call. Between the trimmed V and J ends, which lost 1 base and 7 bases, there was a span of 13 bases. CDR1 and CDR2 (germline): SNHLY, FYNNEI. The CDR3 loop spans 15 amino acids. CDR3 DNA: TGTGCCAGCAGTGAAGGCAAGTGGGGTCGTGAAAAACTGTTTTTT. This codes for CASSEGKWGREKLFF.

Points on this clonotype: This may arise from a read error, as a much more abundant clone is one base away. V gene TRBV7-2 combines with J gene TRBJ2-5; possibly TRBD2 for D (6 bases). In germline, CDR1 is SGHTA, CDR2 FQGNSA. The CDR3 is made up of 15 amino acids. DNA for the CDR3: TGTGCCGGCAGCCTCCCCGGGACTCCAACAGAGACCCAGTACTTC. This gives the protein CAGSLPGTPTETQYF.

This clonotype has at least ten counts. The chain has TRBV7-2 and TRBJ2-5; TRBD2 matches at 10 bases. CDR3 length: 17 amino acids. Germline V CDR1 and CDR2: SGHTA, FQGNSA. Trimming at V came to 2 bases and at J to 2 bases, leaving 8 bases not matched to a gene. CDR3 sequence reads: CASSLSSGRGRQETQYF. CDR3 bases: TGTGCCAGCAGCTTATCCAGCGGGAGGGGGCGGCAAGAGACCCAGTACTTC. Looking up the rest from reference TRBV7-2 and TRBJ2-5 gives the full variable domain: GAGVSQSPSNKVTEKGKDVELRCDPISGHTALYWYRQSLGQGLEFLIYFQGNSAPDKSGLPSDRFSAERTGGSVSTLTIQRTQQEDSAVYLCASSLSSGRGRQETQYFGPGTRLLVL.

This clonotype was seen ten or more times. The chain combines TRBV20-1 with TRBJ1-1; the D is unclear. The V and J ends lost 3 bases and 0 bases respectively, with 8 bases between them. The CDR3 contains 13 residues. Germline lookup yields CDR1 DFQATT and CDR2 SNEGSKA (reference sequence). CDR3 sequence (DNA): TGCAGTGCTAGCAAGGGCATGAACACTGAAGCTTTCTTT. The encoded protein is CSASKGMNTEAFF.